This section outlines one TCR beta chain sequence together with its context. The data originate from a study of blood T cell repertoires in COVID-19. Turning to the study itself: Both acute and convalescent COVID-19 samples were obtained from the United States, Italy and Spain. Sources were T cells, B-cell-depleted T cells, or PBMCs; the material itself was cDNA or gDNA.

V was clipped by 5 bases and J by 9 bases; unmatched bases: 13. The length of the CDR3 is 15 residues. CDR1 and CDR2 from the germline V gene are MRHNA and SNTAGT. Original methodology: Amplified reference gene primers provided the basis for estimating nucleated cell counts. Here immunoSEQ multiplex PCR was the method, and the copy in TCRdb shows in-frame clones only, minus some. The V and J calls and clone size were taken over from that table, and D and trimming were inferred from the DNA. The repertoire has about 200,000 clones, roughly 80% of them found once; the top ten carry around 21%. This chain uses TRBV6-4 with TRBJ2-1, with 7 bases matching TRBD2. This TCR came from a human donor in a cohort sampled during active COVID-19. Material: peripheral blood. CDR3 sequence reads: CASSQTGTGGAEQFF. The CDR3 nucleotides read TGTGCCAGCAGTCAGACCGGGACGGGGGGAGCTGAGCAGTTCTTC.